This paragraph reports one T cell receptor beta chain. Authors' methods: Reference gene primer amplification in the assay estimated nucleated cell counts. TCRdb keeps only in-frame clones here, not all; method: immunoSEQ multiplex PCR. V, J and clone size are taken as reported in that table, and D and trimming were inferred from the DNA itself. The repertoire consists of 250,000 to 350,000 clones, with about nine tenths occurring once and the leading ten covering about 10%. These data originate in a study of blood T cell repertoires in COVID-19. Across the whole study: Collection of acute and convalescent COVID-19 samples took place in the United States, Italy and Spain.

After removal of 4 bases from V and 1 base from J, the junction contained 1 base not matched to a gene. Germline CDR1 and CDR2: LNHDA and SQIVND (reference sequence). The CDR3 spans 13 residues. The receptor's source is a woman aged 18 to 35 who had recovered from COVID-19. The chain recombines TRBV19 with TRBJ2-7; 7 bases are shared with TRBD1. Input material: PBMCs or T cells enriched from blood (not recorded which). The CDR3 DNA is TGTGCCAGTAGTACGGGACAGTCCTACGAGCAGTACTTC. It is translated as CASSTGQSYEQYF.